This TCR beta chain appears in the sequencing data of a study of OX40 agonist ivuxolimab in advanced cancers. Regarding the complete study: Ivuxolimab was an agonistic, fully human IgG2 monoclonal antibody directed against OX40 (CD134), a costimulatory receptor. Intravenous ivuxolimab was administered to patients every 2 weeks at six dose levels: 0.01, 0.1, 0.3, 1.5, 3 and 10 mg/kg. Of the approximately 50 dose-escalation patients, hepatocellular carcinoma was present in 19, melanoma in approximately 15, renal cell carcinoma in 9 and head and neck cancer in 9. In the dose-escalation cohort, 82.7% of patients were male, and the mean age was around 60 years, with a range of roughly 20 to 80. Patients were allowed to have had prior anti-PD-1, anti-PD-L1 or anti-CTLA-4 therapy, and less than 45% of the dose-escalation patients had previously received checkpoint inhibitors. Three dose-escalation patients achieved partial responses, one with hepatocellular carcinoma and two with cutaneous melanoma. The point of sequencing TCRbeta in the periphery was to test whether ivuxolimab changed TCR sequence diversity and drove clonal T-cell expansion. The paper describes the monotherapy dose-escalation part (N of about 52 patients) of the phase I trial of ivuxolimab. What the research found in general, with its limitations: Low levels of normalized T-cell clonal expansion were also seen in some nonresponding patients. Which antigens the clonally expanded peripheral T cells were specific for was not determined. After ivuxolimab, more expanded clones were found on average in CD8+ T cells than in CD4+ T cells. In partial responders in the 0.1-3.0 mg/kg groups, normalized peripheral clonal expansion was found to be among the lowest, especially among CD8+ T cells. At doses of 0.1 to 3.0 mg/kg, clonal expansion of both CD4+ and CD8+ T cells in blood was seen between baseline and week 6.

As to this clone: Its antigen has not been determined. It has no much larger one-base neighbor in the sample; base qualities were not kept.

Patients with a history of autoimmune disease or receiving systemic immunosuppression were excluded from the trial. Peripheral blood for TCR sequencing was collected from all dose cohorts at baseline, on cycle 4 day 1, and on cycle 7 day 1. Samples came from an open-label, multicenter, first-in-human phase I dose-escalation trial of ivuxolimab. Adults with locally advanced or metastatic melanoma, renal cell, hepatocellular, or head and neck squamous cell carcinoma were enrolled in the trial. Before TCR sequencing, CD4+ T cells and CD8+ T cells from peripheral blood were sorted into separate populations. For sequencing of the TCRbeta CDR3 region, genomic DNA was extracted from the sorted cells. The immunoSEQ Assay was used to sequence the TCRbeta CDR3 regions. The table comes from immuneACCESS by way of TCRdb, which keeps in-frame sequences with V and J called. Part of the clones is missing from these tables; in studies checked, under half for an unresolved V gene and the rest for unknown reasons. The sample profile shows around 100,000 clones; around 89% of them were found once. The ten most abundant clones make up about 0.17% of the sample.

Relative to germline, V is 2 bases shorter and J is 4 bases shorter, with 8 bases between their ends. CDR1 MNHEY and CDR2 SMNVEV are derived from the germline V gene (reference sequence). The CDR3 spans 13 residues, from the cysteine through the phenylalanine. The CDR3 DNA has 39 bases and is translated from base 1. The source is an adult with an advanced solid tumor such as melanoma, head and neck, liver or kidney cancer. The sequence links TRBV27 to TRBJ1-2, with the D gene too uncertain to name. Sample: CD4+ or CD8+ T cells sorted from blood, taken in a trial of the OX40 agonist ivuxolimab. The CDR3 reads CASSLGHGYGYTF. The nucleotides are TGTGCCAGCAGTTTAGGCCACGGCTATGGCTACACCTTC.